Below, 4 T cell receptor beta chains from the same sample are listed, as sequenced in a study of cytomegalovirus exposure and HLA in healthy donors. In the PCR, 60 Vbeta and 13 Jbeta primers were used. Repertoires were generated with immunoSEQ multiplex PCR, while TCRdb's copy carries only in-frame clones and drops some. Of 130,000 to 150,000 clones listed, 70% to 85% are singletons. The material sequenced was PBMCs. These receptors all come from a woman aged 60 to 75 in good health and CMV-seropositive.

The chain is built from TRBV29-1 and TRBJ2-7; D gene unclear. Germline values: CDR1 SQVTM, CDR2 ANQGSEA. The CDR3 has 12 residues. V lost 4 bases, J lost 0 bases, and 7 bases lay in between. CDR3 coding DNA: TGCAGCGTTGGCACGGTCTCCTACGAGCAGTACTTC. Its protein product is CSVGTVSYEQYF.

The chain uses TRBV5-1 and TRBJ2-7, with D possibly being TRBD1 (6 bases). CDR1 SGHRS and CDR2 YFSETQ come from the germline V gene. The CDR3 is made up of 15 amino acids. V was pared by 4 bases and J by 5 bases, with 19 bases between. In DNA, the CDR3 is TGCGCCAGCAGCCCCCAACAGGGAATTCGAGACGAGCAGTACTTC. The encoded protein is CASSPQQGIRDEQYF.

V and J are TRBV11-3 and TRBJ2-5, with 10 bases aligning to TRBD1. V gave up 6 bases and J gave up 7 bases; unmatched junction bases: 8. Germline values: CDR1 SGHNT, CDR2 YENEEA. The CDR3 totals 14 residues. The CDR3 nucleotides read TGTGCCAGCAGTGACAGGGGGCTATTAGGGACCCAGTACTTC. It specifies CASSDRGLLGTQYF.

The chain has TRBV14 and TRBJ2-2, with TRBD1 matching over 9 bases. CDR1 SGHDN and CDR2 FVKESK come from the germline V gene. V shed 4 bases, J shed 7 bases, and the junction held 7 bases outside the gene matches. The CDR3 is 15 residues long. The CDR3 protein is CASSPGTGRVGELFF. The CDR3 bases are TGTGCCAGCAGCCCCGGGACAGGGAGGGTCGGGGAGCTGTTTTTT.